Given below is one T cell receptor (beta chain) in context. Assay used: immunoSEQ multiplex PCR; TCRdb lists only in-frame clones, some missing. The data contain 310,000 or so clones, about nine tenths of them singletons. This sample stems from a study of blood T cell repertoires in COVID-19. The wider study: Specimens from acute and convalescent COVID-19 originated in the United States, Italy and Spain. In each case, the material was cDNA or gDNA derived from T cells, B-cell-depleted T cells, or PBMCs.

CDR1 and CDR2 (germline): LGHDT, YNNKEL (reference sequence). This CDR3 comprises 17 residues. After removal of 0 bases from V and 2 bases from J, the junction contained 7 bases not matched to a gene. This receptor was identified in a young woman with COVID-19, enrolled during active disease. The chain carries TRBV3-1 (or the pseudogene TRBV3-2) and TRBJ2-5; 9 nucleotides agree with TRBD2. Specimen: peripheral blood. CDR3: CASSQDWASGIQETQYF. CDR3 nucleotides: TGTGCCAGCAGCCAAGACTGGGCTAGCGGGATTCAAGAGACCCAGTACTTC.